This T cell receptor (beta chain) was captured by sequencing in a study of blood T cell repertoires in COVID-19. Assay: immunoSEQ multiplex PCR; the TCRdb copy retains only in-frame clones and omits some. The sample contains more than 60,000 clones, roughly nine tenths of which appear only once. The sequencing sample was made of peripheral blood. This TCR came from a woman at least 80 years old with active or convalescent COVID-19.

This chain's CDR3 is CASSQGYGYTF. CDR3 DNA sequence: TGTGCCAGCAGCCAGGGGTATGGCTACACCTTC. This chain uses TRBV27 with TRBJ1-2, with D possibly TRBD1 on 6 matching bases. CDR3 length: 11 amino acids. From germline, CDR1 is MNHEY and CDR2 SMNVEV (reference sequence). The V end was cut by 6 bases, the J end by 5 bases, with 7 bases between.